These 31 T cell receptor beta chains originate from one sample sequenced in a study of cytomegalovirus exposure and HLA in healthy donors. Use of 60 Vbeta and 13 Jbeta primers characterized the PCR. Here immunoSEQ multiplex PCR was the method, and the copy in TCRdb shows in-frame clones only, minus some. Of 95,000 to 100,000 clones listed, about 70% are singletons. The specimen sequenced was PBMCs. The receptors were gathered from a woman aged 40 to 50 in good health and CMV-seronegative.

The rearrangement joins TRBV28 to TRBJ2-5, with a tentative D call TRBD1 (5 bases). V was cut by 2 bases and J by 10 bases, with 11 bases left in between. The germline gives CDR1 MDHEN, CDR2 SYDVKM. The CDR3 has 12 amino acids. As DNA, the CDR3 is TGTGCCAGCAGTTTAGGTAGGGGAATCCAGTACTTC. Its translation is CASSLGRGIQYF.

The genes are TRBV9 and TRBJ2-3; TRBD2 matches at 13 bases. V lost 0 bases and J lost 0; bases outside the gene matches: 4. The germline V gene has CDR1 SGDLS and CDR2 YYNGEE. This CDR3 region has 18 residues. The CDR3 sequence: CASSVELAGGTSTDTQYF. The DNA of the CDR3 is TGTGCCAGCAGCGTAGAACTAGCGGGGGGGACTAGCACAGATACGCAGTATTTT.

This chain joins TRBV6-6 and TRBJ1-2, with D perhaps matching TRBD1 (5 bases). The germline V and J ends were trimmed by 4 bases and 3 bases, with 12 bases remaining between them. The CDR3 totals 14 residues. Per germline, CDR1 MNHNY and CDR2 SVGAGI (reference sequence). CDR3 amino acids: CASSFGGVDYGYTF. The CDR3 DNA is TGTGCCAGCAGTTTTGGGGGGGTCGACTATGGCTACACCTTC.

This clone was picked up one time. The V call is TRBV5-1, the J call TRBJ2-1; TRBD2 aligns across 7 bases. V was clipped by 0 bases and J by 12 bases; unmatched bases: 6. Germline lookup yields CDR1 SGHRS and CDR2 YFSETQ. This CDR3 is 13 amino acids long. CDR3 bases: TGCGCCAGCAGCTTGGAAGCGGGAATTAGGCAGTTCTTC. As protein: CASSLEAGIRQFF.

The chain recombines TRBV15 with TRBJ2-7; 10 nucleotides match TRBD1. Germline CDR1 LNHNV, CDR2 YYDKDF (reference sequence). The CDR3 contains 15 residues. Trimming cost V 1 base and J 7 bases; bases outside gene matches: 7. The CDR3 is CATSRAGTGAEEQYF. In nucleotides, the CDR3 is TGTGCCACCAGCAGAGCGGGGACAGGGGCTGAGGAGCAGTACTTC. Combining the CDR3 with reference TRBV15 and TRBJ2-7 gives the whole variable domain DAMVIQNPRYQVTQFGKPVTLSCSQTLNHNVMYWYQQKSSQAPKLLFHYYDKDFNNEADTPDNFQSRRPNTSFCFLDIRSPGLGDTAMYLCATSRAGTGAEEQYFGPGTRLTVT.

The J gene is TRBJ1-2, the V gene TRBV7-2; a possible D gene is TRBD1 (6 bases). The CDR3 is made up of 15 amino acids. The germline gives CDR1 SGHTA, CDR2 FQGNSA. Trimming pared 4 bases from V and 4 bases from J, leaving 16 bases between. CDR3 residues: CASSSQGSVVYGYTF. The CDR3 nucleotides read TGTGCCAGCAGCTCACAGGGAAGTGTGGTCTATGGCTACACCTTC.

The DNA of the CDR3 is TGTGCCAGCTCCCCGGGGGGGCTTGGAAACACCATATATTTT. Its translation: CASSPGGLGNTIYF. The chain is built from TRBV27 and TRBJ1-3; TRBD1 is a possible D gene (6 bases). This CDR3 spans 14 amino acids. Per germline, CDR1 MNHEY and CDR2 SMNVEV (reference sequence). The V end lost 8 bases, the J end lost 3 bases, and 14 bases lay between the germline ends.

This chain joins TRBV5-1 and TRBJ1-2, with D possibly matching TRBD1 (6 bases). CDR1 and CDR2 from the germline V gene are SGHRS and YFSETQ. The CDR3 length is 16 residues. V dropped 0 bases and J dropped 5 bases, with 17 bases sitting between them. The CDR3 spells CASSLGAAGASYGYTF. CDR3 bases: TGCGCCAGCAGCTTGGGTGCGGCAGGGGCCTCTTATGGCTACACCTTC.

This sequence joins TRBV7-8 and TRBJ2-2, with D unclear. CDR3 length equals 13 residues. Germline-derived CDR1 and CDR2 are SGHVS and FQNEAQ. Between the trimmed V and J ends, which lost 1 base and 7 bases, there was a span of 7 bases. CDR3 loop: CASSLGLDGELFF. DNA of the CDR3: TGTGCCAGCAGCTTAGGGTTAGACGGGGAGCTGTTTTTT.

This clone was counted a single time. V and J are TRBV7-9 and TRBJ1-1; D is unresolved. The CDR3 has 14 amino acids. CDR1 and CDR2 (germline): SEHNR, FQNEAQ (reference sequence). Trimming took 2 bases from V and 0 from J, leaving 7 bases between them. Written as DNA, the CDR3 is TGTGCCAGCAGCTTACCGGAGCTGAACACTGAAGCTTTCTTT. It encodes CASSLPELNTEAFF.

The CDR3 loop is CASSSNQGPNTGELFF. CDR3 in DNA: TGTGCCAGCAGCTCGAATCAGGGTCCGAACACCGGGGAGCTGTTTTTT. The gene calls are TRBV7-9 and TRBJ2-2; possible D gene TRBD1, 5 bases. CDR3 length: 16 amino acids. Trimming stripped 4 bases from V and 0 bases from J, with 12 bases between. Germline CDR1 reads SEHNR; CDR2 reads FQNEAQ (reference sequence).

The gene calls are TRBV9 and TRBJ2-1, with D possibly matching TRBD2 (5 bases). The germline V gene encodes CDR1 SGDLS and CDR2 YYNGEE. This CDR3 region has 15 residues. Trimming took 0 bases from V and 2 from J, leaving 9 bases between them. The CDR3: CASSVGLAAYNEQFF. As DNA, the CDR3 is TGTGCCAGCAGCGTAGGTCTAGCTGCCTACAATGAGCAGTTCTTC.

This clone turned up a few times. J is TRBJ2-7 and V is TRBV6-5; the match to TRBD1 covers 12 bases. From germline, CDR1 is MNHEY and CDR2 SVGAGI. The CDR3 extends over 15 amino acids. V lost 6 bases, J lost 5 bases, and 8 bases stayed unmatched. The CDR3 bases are TGTGCCAGCAGGATCCCGGGACAGGGGGCCGACGAGCAGTACTTC. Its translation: CASRIPGQGADEQYF.

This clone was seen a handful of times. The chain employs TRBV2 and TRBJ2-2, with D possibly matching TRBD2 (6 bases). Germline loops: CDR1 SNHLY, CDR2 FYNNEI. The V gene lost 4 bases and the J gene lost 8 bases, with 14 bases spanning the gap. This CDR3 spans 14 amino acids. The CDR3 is CASSGGLAKGELFF. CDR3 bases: TGTGCCAGCAGTGGGGGACTGGCGAAAGGGGAGCTGTTTTTT.

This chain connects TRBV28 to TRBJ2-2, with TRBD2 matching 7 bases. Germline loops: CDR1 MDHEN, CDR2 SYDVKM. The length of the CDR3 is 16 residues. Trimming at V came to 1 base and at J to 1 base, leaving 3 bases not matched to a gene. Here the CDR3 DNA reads TGTGCCAGCAGTTTATTGGGGGGGGTGAACACCGGGGAGCTGTTTTTT. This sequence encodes CASSLLGGVNTGELFF.

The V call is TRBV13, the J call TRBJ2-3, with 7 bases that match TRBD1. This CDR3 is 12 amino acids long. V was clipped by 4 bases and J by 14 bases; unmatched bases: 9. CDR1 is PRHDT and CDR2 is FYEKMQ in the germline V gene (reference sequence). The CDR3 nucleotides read TGTGCCAGCAGCTCCCGGACAGGCGGCTCGTATTTT. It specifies CASSSRTGGSYF.

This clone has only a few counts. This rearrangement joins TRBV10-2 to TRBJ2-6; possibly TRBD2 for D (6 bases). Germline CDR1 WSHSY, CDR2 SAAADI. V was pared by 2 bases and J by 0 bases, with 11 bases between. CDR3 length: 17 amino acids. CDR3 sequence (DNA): TGCGCCAGCAGTGAGGCGGGATCCTACTCTGGGGCCAACGTCCTGACTTTC. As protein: CASSEAGSYSGANVLTF.

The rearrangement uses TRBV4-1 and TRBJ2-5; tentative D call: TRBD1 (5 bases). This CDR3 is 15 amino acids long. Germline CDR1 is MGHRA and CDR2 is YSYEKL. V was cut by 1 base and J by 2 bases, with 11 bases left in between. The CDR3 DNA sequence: TGCGCCAGCAGCCAAGTTCAGGGTCCGCAAGAGACCCAGTACTTC. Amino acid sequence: CASSQVQGPQETQYF.

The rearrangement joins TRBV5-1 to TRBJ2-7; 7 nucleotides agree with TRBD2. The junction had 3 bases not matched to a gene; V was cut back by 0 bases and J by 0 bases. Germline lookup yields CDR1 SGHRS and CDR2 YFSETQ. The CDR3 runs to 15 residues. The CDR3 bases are TGCGCCAGCAGCTTGGGGGAGGGAAACTCCTACGAGCAGTACTTC. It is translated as CASSLGEGNSYEQYF.

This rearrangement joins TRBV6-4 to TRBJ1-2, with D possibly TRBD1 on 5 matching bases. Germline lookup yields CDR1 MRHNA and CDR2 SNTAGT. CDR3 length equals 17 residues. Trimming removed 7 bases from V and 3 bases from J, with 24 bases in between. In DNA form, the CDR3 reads TGTGCCAGCACCTTGACGAGTAGGGGATCCTCTCACTATGGCTACACCTTC. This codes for CASTLTSRGSSHYGYTF.

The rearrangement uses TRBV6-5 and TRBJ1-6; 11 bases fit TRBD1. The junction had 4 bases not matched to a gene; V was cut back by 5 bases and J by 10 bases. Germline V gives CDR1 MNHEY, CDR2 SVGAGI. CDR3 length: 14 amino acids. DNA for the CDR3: TGTGCCAGCAGTGCGGGACAGGGGGAGTCACCCCTCCACTTT. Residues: CASSAGQGESPLHF.

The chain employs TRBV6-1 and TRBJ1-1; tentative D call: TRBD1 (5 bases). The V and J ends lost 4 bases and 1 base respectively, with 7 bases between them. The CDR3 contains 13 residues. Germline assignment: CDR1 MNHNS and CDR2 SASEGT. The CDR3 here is CASSGQWNTEAFF. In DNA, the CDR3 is TGTGCCAGCAGTGGACAGTGGAACACTGAAGCTTTCTTT.

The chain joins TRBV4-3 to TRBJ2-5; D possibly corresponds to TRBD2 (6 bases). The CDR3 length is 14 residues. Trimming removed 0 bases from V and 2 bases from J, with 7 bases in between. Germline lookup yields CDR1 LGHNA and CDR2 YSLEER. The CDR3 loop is CASSQETSQETQYF. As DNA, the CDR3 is TGCGCCAGCAGCCAAGAGACTAGTCAAGAGACCCAGTACTTC.

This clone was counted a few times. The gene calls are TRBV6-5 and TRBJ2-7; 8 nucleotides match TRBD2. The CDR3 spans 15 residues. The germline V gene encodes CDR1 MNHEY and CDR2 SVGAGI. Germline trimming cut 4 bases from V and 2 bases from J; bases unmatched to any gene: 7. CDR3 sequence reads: CASSFREGLPYEQYF. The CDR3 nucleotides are TGTGCCAGCAGTTTCCGGGAGGGCCTCCCCTACGAGCAGTACTTC.

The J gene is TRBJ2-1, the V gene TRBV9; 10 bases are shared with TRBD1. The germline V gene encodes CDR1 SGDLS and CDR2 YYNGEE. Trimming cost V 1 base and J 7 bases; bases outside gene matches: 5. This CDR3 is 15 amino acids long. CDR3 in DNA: TGTGCCAGCAGCGTATCCGGGACAGGGGTAAATGAGCAGTTCTTC. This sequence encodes CASSVSGTGVNEQFF.

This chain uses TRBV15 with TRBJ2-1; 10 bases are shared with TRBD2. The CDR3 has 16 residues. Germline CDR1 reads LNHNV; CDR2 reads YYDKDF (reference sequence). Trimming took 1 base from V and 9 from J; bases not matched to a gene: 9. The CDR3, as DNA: TGTGCCACCAGCAGAGGTCGCCTAGCGGGAGTCGGTGAGCAGTTCTTC. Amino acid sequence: CATSRGRLAGVGEQFF.

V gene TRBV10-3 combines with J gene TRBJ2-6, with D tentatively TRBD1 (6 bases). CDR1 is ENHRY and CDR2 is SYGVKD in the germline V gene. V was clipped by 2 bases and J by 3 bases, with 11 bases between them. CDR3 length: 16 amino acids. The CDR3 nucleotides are TGTGCCATCAGTGAGCCGAGGGGGTTTGGGGCCAACGTCCTGACTTTC. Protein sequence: CAISEPRGFGANVLTF.

CDR3 protein: CASSPTGFSNQPQHF. The CDR3, as DNA: TGTGCCAGTAGTCCTACGGGGTTTAGCAATCAGCCCCAGCATTTT. This sequence joins TRBV19 and TRBJ1-5; D remains ambiguous. CDR1 is LNHDA, CDR2 SQIVND, per germline (reference sequence). V shed 5 bases and J shed 0 bases, with 11 bases lying between them. The CDR3 has 15 residues.

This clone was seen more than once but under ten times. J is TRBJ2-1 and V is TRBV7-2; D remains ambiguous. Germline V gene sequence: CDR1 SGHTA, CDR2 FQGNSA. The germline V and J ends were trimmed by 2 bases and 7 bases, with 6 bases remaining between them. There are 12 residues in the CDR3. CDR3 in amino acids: CASSLLSNEQFF. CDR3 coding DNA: TGTGCCAGCAGCTTACTGTCTAATGAGCAGTTCTTC.

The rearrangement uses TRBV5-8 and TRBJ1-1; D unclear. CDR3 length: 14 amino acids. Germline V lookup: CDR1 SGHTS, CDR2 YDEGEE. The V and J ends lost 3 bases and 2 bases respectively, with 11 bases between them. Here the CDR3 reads CASSYLGGNTEAFF. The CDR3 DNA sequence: TGTGCCAGCAGCTACCTGGGAGGCAACACTGAAGCTTTCTTT.

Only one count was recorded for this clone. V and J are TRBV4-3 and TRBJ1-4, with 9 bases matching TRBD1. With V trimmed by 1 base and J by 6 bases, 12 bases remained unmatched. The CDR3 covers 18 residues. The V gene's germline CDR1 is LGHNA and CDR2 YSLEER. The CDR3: CASSQVYRGRRMDEKLFF. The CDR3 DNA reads TGCGCCAGCAGCCAAGTCTACAGGGGGCGTAGAATGGATGAAAAACTGTTTTTT.